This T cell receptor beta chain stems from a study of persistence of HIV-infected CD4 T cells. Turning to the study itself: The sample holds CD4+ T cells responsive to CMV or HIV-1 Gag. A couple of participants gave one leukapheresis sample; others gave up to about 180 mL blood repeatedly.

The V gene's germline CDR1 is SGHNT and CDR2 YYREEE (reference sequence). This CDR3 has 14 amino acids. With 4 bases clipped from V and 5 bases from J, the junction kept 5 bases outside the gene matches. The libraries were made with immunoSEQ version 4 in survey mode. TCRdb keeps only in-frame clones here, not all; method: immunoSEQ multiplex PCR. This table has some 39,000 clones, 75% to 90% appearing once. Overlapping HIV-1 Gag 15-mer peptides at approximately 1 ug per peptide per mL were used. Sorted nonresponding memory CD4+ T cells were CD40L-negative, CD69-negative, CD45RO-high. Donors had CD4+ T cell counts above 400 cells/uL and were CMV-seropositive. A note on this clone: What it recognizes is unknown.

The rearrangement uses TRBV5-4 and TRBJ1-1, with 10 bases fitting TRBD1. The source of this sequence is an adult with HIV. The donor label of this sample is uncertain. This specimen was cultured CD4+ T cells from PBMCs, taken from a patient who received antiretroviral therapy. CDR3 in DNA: TGTGCCAGCAGCCCCGGGACAGGGGCGACTGAAGCTTTCTTT. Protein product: CASSPGTGATEAFF.